The source of this TCR beta chain is a study of blood T cell repertoires in COVID-19. Trimming took 5 bases from V and 0 from J, leaving 16 bases between them. This CDR3 is built from 17 residues. The germline V gene has CDR1 SGHAT and CDR2 FQNNGV. Under the authors' procedure: Estimated nucleated cell counts came from reference gene primer amplification. Sequenced by immunoSEQ multiplex PCR; TCRdb stores in-frame clones only, minus some. Clone size and the V and J calls come from that table; the DNA yielded D and trimming. The data show approximately 150,000 clones, about nine tenths seen once. The chain joins TRBV11-2 to TRBJ2-2; tentatively, D is TRBD1 (7 bases). The sequencing sample was made of peripheral blood. This clonotype was sampled from a human donor with COVID-19, enrolled during active disease. The donor label of this sample is uncertain. As DNA, the CDR3 is TGTGCCAGCAGCCCAGGGCGGGGACAGCCGAACACCGGGGAGCTGTTTTTT. It specifies CASSPGRGQPNTGELFF.